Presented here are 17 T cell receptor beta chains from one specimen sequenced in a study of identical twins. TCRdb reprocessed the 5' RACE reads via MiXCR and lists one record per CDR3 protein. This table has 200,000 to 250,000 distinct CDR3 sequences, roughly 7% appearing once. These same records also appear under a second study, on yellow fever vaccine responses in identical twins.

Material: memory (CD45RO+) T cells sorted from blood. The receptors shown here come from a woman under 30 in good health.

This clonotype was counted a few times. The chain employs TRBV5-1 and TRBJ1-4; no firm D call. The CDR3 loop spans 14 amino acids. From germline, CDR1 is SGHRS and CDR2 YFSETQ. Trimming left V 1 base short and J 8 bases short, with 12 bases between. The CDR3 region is CASSLFGPGEKLFF. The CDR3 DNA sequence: TGCGCCAGCAGCTTGTTTGGTCCGGGGGAAAAACTGTTTTTT. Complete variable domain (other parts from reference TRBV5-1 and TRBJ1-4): KAGVTQTPRYLIKTRGQQVTLSCSPISGHRSVSWYQQTPGQGLQFLFEYFSETQRNKGNFPGRFSGRQFSNSRSEMNVSTLELGDSALYLCASSLFGPGEKLFFGSGTQLSVL.

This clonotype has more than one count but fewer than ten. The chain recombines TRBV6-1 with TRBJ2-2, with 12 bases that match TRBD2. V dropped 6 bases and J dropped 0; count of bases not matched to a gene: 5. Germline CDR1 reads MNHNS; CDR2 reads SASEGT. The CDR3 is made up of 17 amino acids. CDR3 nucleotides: TGTGCCAGCAGCCGGACTAGCGGGGAATCGAACACCGGGGAGCTGTTTTTT. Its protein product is CASSRTSGESNTGELFF.

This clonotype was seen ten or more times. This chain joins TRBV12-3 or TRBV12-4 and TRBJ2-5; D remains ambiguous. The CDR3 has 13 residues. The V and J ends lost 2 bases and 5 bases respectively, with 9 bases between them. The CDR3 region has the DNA TGTGCCAGCAGTTTATCCGGCGCGGAGACCCAGTACTTC. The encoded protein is CASSLSGAETQYF.

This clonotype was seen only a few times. CDR3 sequence reads: CASSEKAGGPRGELFF. Written as DNA, the CDR3 is TGTGCCAGCAGTGAAAAAGCGGGGGGGCCCAGAGGGGAGCTGTTTTTT. J is TRBJ2-2 and V is TRBV2; 10 positions match TRBD2. The CDR3 extends over 16 amino acids. V gave up 2 bases and J gave up 8 bases; unmatched junction bases: 8. Germline V lookup: CDR1 SNHLY, CDR2 FYNNEI.

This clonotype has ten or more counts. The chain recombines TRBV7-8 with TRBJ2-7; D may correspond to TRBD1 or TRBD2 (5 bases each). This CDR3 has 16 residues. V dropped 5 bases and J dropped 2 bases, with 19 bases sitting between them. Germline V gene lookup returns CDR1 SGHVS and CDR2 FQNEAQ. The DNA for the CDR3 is TGTGCCAGCAGCAACAGCCGGGACGGACAAACCTACGAGCAGTACGTC. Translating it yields CASSNSRDGQTYEQYV.

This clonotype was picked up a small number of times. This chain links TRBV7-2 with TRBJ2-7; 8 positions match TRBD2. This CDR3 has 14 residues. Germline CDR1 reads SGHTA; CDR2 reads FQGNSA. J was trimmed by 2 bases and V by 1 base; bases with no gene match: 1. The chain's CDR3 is CASSLVGRAYEQYF. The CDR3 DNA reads TGTGCCAGCAGCTTAGTCGGGAGGGCCTACGAGCAGTACTTC.

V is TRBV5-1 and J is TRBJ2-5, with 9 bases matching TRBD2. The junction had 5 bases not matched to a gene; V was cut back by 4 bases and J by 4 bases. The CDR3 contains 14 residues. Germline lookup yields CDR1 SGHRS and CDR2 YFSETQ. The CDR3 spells CASSMTSGGETQYF. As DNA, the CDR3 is TGCGCCAGCAGCATGACTAGCGGAGGAGAGACCCAGTACTTC. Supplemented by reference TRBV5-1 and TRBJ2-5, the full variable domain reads KAGVTQTPRYLIKTRGQQVTLSCSPISGHRSVSWYQQTPGQGLQFLFEYFSETQRNKGNFPGRFSGRQFSNSRSEMNVSTLELGDSALYLCASSMTSGGETQYFGPGTRLLVL.

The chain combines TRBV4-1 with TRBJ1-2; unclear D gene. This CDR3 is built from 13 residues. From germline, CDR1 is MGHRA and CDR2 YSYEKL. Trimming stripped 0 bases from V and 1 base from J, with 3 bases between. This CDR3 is CASSQEGNYGYTF. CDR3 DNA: TGCGCCAGCAGCCAAGAAGGTAACTATGGCTACACCTTC.

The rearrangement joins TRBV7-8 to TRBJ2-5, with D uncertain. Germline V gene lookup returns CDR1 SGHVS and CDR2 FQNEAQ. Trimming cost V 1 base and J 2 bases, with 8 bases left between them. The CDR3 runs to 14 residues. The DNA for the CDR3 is TGTGCCAGCAGCTTAGGAATCGGGCAAGAGACCCAGTACTTC. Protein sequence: CASSLGIGQETQYF.

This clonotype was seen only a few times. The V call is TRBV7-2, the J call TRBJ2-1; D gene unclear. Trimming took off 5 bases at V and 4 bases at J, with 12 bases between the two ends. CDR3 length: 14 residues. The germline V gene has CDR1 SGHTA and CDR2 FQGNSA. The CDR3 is CASSEAVGYNEQFF. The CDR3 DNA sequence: TGTGCCAGCAGCGAAGCAGTGGGGTACAATGAGCAGTTCTTC.

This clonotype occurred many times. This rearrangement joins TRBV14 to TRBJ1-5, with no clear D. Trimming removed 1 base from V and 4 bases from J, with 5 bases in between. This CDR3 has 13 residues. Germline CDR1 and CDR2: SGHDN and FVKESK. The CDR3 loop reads CASSQGLNQPQHF. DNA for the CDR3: TGTGCCAGCAGCCAAGGACTTAATCAGCCCCAGCATTTT.

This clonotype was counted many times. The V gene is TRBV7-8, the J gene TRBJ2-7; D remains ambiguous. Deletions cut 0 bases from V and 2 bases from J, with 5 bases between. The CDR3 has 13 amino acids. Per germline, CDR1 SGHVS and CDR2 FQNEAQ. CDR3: CASSLAGTYEQYV. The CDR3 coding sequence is TGTGCCAGCAGCTTAGCGGGGACCTACGAGCAGTACGTC.

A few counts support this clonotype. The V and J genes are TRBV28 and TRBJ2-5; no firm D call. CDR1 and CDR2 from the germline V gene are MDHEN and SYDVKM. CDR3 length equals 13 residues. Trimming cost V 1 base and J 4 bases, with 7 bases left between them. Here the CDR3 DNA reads TGTGCCAGCAGTTTATTTTCTATAGAGACCCAGTACTTC. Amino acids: CASSLFSIETQYF.

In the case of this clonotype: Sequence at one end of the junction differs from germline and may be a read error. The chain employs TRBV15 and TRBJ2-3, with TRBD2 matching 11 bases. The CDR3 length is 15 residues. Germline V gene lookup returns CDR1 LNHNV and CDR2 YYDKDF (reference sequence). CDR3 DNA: TGTGCCTCCAGCGAACTAGCGGGAGTAGGGGATACGCAGTATTTT. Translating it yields CASSELAGVGDTQYF.

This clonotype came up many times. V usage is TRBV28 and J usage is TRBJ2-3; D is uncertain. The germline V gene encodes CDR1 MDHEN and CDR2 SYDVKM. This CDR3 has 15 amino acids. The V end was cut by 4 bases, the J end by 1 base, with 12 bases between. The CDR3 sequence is CASSSSRIRTDTQYF. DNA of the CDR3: TGTGCCAGCAGTTCGAGCCGCATTCGCACAGATACGCAGTATTTT.

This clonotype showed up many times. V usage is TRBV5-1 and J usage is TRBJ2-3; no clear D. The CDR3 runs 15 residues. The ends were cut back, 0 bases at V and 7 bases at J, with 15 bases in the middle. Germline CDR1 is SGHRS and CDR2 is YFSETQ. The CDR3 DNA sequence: TGCGCCAGCAGCTTGGAATCGTCGACGGTTTATACGCAGTATTTT. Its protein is CASSLESSTVYTQYF.

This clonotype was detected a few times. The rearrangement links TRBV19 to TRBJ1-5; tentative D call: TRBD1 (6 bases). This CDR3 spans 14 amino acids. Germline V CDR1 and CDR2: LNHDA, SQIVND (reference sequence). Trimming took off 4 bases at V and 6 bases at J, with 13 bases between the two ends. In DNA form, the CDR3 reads TGTGCCAGTAGTAGAAGGACAGAGGTTCAGCCCCAGCATTTT. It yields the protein CASSRRTEVQPQHF. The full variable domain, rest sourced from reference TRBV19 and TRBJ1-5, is DGGITQSPKYLFRKEGQNVTLSCEQNLNHDAMYWYRQDPGQGLRLIYYSQIVNDFQKGDIAEGYSVSREKKESFPLTVTSAQKNPTAFYLCASSRRTEVQPQHFGDGTRLSIL.